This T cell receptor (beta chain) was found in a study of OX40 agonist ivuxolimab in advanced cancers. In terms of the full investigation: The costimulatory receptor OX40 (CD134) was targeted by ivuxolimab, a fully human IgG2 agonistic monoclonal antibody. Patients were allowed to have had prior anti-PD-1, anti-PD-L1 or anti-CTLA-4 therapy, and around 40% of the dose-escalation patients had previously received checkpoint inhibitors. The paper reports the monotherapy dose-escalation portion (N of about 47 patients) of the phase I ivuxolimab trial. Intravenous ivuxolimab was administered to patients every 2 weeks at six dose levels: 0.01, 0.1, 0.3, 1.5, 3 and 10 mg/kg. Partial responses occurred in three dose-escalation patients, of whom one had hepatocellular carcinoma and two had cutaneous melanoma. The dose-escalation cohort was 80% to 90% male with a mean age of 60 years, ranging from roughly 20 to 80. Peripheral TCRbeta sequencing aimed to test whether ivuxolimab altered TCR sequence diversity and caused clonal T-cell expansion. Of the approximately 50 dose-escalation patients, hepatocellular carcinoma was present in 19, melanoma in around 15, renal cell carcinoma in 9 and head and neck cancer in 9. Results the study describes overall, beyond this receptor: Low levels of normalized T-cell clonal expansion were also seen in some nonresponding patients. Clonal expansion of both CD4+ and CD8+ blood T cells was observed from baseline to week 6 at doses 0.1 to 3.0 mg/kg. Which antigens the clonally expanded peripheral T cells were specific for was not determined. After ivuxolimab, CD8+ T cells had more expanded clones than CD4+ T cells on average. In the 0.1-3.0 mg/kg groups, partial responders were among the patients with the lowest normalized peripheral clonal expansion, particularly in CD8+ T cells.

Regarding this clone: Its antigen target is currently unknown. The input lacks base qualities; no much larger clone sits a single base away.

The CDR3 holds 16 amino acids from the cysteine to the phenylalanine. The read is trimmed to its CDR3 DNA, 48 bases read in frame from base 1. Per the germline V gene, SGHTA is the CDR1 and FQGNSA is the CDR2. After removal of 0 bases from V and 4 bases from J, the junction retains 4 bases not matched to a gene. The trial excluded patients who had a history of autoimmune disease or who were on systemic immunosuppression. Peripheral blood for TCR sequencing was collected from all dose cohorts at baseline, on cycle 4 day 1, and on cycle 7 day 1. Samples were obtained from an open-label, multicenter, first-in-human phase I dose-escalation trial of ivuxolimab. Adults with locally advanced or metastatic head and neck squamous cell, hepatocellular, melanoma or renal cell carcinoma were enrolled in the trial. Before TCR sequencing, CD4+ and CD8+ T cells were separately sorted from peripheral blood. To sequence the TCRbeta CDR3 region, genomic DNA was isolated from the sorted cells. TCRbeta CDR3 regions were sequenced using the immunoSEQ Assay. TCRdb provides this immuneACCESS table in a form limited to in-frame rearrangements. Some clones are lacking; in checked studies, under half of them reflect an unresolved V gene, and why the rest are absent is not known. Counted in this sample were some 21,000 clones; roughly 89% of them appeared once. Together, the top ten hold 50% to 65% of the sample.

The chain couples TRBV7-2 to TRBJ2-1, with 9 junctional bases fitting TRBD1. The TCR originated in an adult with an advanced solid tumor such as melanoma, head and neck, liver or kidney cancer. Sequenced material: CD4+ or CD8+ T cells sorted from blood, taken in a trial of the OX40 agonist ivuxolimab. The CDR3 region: CASSLAGTGSYNEQFF. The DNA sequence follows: TGTGCCAGCAGCTTAGCGGGGACAGGGAGTTACAATGAGCAGTTCTTC.